The sequence of this TCR beta chain was determined in a study of regulatory T cells in long-lasting Graves disease (dated by TCRdb to 2020 to 2022). For context, the study as a whole: Persistent Graves' disease was defined as antithyroid drug treatment for over 5 years with persistently positive TSH receptor autoantibodies. Persistent Graves' disease patients were compared with newly diagnosed Graves' disease patients by peripheral blood TCR sequencing and RNA sequencing. The study was conducted in China and was registered as a clinical trial. A total of roughly 33 samples were covered by TCR sequencing, comprising about 13 persistent and roughly 20 newly diagnosed Graves' disease patients. Antithyroid drugs had been taken for about 10.3 years on average by persistent Graves' disease patients in the clinical cohort.

The receptor library was made with multiplex PCR. Sequencing used an Illumina HiSeq 4000. To build TCR beta libraries, CDR3 regions were amplified by Arm-PCR using iRepertoire HTBI primers. Before sequencing, the PCR products went through gel purification. The original methods were these. Gene usage analysis of CDR3 amino acid clonotypes relied on the approximately 68 TRBV and 14 TRBJ segments identified across samples. COPE and FqMerger were used to merge filtered high-quality paired reads into contigs. Contigs were aligned with BLAST to IMGT TRBV, TRBD and TRBJ reference genes, and CDR3 was defined per IMGT. Highly expanded clones were defined as clonotypes with a frequency above 0.1%. Shannon entropy was used to measure repertoire diversity, and the Gini coefficient was used to measure V-J evenness. Clonotypes shared by more than one individual were considered public. TCRdb's own reprocessing of the public reads used fastp at Q25 and MiXCR and kept productive beta chains. Identical CDR3 proteins give one entry, which carries the most common genes and DNA. The V and J calls, along with clone size, are taken from TCRdb and not from the paper's own processing. The sample records over 450,000 distinct CDR3 sequences, about 22% of which are singletons. Roughly 7% of the sample is in the top ten clones.

This clonotype was detected ten times or more. Its antigen is still unknown. No base quality information exists; no much larger clone differs at one position. The full study reports these points: Patients with persistent disease shared more public clonotypes (about 2,700) than newly diagnosed patients did (approximately 1,000). Preferential use of TRBV28, TRBJ1-2 and TRBJ2-5 was observed in persistent disease, whereas TRBV20-1 and TRBJ2-1 were favored in newly diagnosed disease. The study examined only peripheral blood because the primary lesion, thyroid tissue, could not be accessed. Only the TCR beta chain was sequenced and analyzed. Compared with newly diagnosed patients, persistent Graves' disease patients had lower TCR Shannon entropy and fewer highly expanded clones, which suggests clonal expansion. The small sample size was acknowledged by the authors as a limitation that may reduce accuracy.

Interpreted using the paper, the time point label stands for: persistent/refractory GD, antithyroid drugs over 5 years with positive TRAb. For both TCR sequencing and RNA sequencing, RNA was extracted from PBMCs using TRIzol. The diagnosis of Graves' disease followed American Thyroid Association guidelines. Patients for the study were recruited at an endocrinology department in Xi'an, China. Each patient gave 7 to 9.5 milliliters of peripheral blood, collected in an EDTA anticoagulant tube. PBMCs were isolated by Ficoll Paque Plus density gradient separation without further T cell sorting. An Agilent 2100 Bioanalyzer and agarose gel were used to assess RNA quality, and a NanoDrop 2000 was used to measure RNA concentration. V is shortened by 5 bases, J by 6 bases, and the region joining them spans 17 bases. Taken from cysteine to phenylalanine, the CDR3 has 15 residues. The entry retains the CDR3 DNA only, 45 bases that are in frame from base 1. CDR1 and CDR2, looked up from the germline V gene, are MDHEN and SYDVKM.

The clonotype originates from a female donor with Graves disease. Here the chain combines TRBV28 and TRBJ1-5, with no confidently assigned D gene. Sequencing was performed on peripheral blood mononuclear cells (PBMCs), taken when the disease was refractory, from a patient treated with antithyroid drugs. The DNA is as follows: TGTGCCAGCAGTCTCAACAGAGAATTGAGTCAGCCCCAGCATTTT. It is translated as CASSLNRELSQPQHF.